This T cell receptor (beta chain) originates from a study of cytomegalovirus exposure and HLA in healthy donors. Unrecorded immune exposures were likely, despite nominal health at sampling. Whole-study results and caveats: For most TCR beta V segments, an earlier analysis put the productive rate at about 87% or about 30% of the time.

Comment on this clone: Its matching antigen is unknown.

The V and J ends lost 5 bases and 1 base respectively, with 9 bases between them. From germline, CDR1 is SGDLS and CDR2 YYNGEE. The CDR3 totals 13 residues. PCR used 60 Vbeta primers and 13 Jbeta primers. Measured with immunoSEQ multiplex PCR; TCRdb has only the in-frame clones, and not every one. The top ten hold 2% to 2.5% of the sample, which has under 80,000 clones, around 63% seen once. The sequenced sample consisted of PBMCs. This TCR came from a woman aged 25-40 years in good health and CMV-seronegative. The chain has TRBV9 and TRBJ1-1; D not resolved. CDR3 nucleotide sequence: TGTGCCAGCAGAGCATTTTCGAACACTGAAGCTTTCTTT. This translates into CASRAFSNTEAFF.